The entry below gives a single T cell receptor (beta chain) sequence along with its context. Antigen specificity is unknown. This sample stems from a study of cytomegalovirus exposure and HLA in healthy donors. General observations from the study: Researchers left out some V segments, among them TRBV6-2 and TRBV6-3, as indistinguishable. Most TCR beta V segments were productive about 90% or about 30% of the time in an earlier analysis.

Germline V CDR1 and CDR2: SGHRS, YFSETQ. The CDR3 covers 18 residues. V shed 4 bases and J 4 bases; nucleotides not matched to a gene: 18. Use of 60 Vbeta and 13 Jbeta primers characterized the PCR. The assay was immunoSEQ multiplex PCR, and TCRdb's table has in-frame clones only and misses some. This table holds around 100,000 clones, roughly 77% found once. The specimen was PBMCs. This sequence originates from a woman in her forties or fifties in good health and CMV-seropositive. The J gene is TRBJ1-2, the V gene TRBV5-1, with 8 positions matching TRBD1. The chain's CDR3 is CASSPTPLGQGRGYGYTF. The CDR3 DNA sequence: TGCGCCAGCAGCCCTACCCCGCTCGGACAGGGTCGAGGCTATGGCTACACCTTC.